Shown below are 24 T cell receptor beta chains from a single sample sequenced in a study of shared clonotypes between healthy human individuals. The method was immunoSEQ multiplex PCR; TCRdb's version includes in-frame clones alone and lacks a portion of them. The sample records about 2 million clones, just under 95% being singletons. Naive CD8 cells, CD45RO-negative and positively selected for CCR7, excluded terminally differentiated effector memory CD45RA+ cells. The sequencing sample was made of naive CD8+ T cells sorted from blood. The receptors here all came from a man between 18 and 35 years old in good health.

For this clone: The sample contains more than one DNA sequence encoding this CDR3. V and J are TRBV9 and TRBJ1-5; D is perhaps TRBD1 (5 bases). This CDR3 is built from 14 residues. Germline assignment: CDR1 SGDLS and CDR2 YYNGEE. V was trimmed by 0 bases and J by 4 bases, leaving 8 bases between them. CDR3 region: CASSVGGGNQPQHF. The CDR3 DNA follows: TGTGCCAGCAGCGTAGGGGGCGGGAATCAGCCCCAGCATTTT.

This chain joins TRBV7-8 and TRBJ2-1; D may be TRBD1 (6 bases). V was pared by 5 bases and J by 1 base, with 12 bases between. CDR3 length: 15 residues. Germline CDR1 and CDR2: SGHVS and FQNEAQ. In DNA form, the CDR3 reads TGTGCCAGCAGCGTCAGGGGCGGGTCCTACAATGAGCAGTTCTTC. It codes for CASSVRGGSYNEQFF.

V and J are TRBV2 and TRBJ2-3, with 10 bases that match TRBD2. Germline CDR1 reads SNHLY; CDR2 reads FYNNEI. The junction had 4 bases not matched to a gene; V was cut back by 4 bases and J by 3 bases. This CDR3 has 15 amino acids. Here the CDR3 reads CASSGVAGGTDTQYF. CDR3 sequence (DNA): TGTGCCAGCAGTGGAGTAGCGGGGGGTACAGATACGCAGTATTTT.

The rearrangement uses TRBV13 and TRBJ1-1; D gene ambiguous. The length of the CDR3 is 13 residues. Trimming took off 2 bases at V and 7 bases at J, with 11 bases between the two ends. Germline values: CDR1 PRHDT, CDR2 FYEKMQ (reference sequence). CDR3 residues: CASSLNNGLEAFF. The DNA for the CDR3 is TGTGCCAGCAGCTTAAACAACGGGCTTGAAGCTTTCTTT.

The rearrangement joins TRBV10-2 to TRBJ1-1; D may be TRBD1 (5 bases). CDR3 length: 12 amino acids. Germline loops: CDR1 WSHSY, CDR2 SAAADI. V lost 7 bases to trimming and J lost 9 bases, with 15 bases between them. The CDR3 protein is CASISGLDQAFF. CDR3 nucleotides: TGCGCCAGCATATCAGGGCTCGACCAAGCTTTCTTT.

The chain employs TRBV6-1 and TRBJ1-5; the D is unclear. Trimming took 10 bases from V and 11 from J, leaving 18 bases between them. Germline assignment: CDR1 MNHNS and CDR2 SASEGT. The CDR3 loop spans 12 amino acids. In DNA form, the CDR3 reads TGTGCCACCGAAGAAATAGGTACGACCCAGCATTTT. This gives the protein CATEEIGTTQHF.

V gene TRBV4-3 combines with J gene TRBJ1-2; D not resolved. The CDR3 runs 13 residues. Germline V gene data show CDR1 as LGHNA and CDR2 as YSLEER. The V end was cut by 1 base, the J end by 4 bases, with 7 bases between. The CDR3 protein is CASSQAMGYGYTF. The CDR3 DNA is TGCGCCAGCAGCCAAGCCATGGGCTATGGCTACACCTTC.

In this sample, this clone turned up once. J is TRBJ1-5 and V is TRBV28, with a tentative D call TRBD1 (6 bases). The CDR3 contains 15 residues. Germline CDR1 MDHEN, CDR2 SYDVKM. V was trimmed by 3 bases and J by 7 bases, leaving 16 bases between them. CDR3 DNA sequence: TGTGCCAGCAGTTTGGGCAGGGGAGTTATGCAGCCCCAGCATTTT. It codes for CASSLGRGVMQPQHF.

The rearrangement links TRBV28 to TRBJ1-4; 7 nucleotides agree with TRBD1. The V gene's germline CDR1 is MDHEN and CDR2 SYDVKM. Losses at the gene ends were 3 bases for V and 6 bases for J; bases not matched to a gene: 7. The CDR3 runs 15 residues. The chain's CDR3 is CASSFPTGRDEKLFF. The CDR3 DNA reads TGTGCCAGCAGTTTCCCGACAGGGAGGGATGAAAAACTGTTTTTT.

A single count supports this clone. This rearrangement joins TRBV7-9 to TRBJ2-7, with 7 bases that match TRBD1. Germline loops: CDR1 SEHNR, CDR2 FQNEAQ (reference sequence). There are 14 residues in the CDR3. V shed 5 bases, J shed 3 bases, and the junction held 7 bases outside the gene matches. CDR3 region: CASSPTGIIYEQYF. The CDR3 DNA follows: TGTGCCAGCAGCCCGACAGGGATCATCTACGAGCAGTACTTC.

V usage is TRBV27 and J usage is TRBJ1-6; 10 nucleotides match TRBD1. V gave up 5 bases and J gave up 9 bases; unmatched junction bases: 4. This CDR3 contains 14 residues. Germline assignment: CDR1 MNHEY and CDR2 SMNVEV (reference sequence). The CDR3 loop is CASSPGQGFSPLHF. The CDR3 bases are TGTGCCAGCAGTCCGGGACAGGGGTTTTCACCCCTCCACTTT.

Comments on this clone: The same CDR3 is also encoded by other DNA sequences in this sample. CDR3 bases: TGTGCCAGCAGTTTAGTAGGAGATACGCAGTATTTT. Amino acids: CASSLVGDTQYF. V is TRBV27 and J is TRBJ2-3; no firm D call. Germline CDR1 reads MNHEY; CDR2 reads SMNVEV (reference sequence). This CDR3 comprises 12 residues. Trimming pared 2 bases from V and 5 bases from J, leaving 5 bases between.

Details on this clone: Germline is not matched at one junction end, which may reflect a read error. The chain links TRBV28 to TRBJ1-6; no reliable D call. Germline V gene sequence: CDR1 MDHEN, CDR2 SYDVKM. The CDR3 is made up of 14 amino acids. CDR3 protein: CASSFTSNNSPLHF. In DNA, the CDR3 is TGTGCCAGCAGTTTTACCTCCAATAATTCACCCCTCCACTTT.

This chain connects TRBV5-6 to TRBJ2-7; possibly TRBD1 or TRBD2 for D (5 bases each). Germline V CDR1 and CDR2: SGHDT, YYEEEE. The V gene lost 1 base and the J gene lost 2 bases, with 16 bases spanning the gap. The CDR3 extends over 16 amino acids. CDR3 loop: CASSLNGDGFTYEQYF. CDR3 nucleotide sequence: TGTGCCAGCAGCTTGAACGGGGACGGCTTCACCTACGAGCAGTACTTC.

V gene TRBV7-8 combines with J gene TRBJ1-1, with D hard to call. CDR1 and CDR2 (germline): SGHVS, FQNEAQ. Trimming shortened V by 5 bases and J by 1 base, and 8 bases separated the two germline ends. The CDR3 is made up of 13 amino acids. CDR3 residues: CASSRRGNTEAFF. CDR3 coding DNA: TGTGCCAGCAGCCGGAGAGGGAACACTGAAGCTTTCTTT.

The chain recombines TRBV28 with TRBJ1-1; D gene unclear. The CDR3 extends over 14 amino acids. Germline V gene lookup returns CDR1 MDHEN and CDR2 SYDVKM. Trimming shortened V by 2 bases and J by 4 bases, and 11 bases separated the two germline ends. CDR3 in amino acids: CASSLGRGITEAFF. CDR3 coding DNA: TGTGCCAGCAGTTTAGGAAGAGGGATCACTGAAGCTTTCTTT.

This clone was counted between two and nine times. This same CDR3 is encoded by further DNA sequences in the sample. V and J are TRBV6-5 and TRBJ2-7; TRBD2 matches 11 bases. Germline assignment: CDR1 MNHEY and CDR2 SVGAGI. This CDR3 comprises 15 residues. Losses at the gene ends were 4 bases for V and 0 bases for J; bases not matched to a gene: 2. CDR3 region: CASSSGTSGSYEQYF. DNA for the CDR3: TGTGCCAGCAGTTCCGGGACTAGCGGCTCCTACGAGCAGTACTTC.

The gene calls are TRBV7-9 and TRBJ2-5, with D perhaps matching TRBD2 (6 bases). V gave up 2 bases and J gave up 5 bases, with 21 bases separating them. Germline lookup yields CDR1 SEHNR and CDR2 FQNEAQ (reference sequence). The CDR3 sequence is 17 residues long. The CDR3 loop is CASSLTRDLTWGETQYF. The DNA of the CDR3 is TGTGCCAGCAGCTTAACGCGGGACTTGACGTGGGGGGAGACCCAGTACTTC.

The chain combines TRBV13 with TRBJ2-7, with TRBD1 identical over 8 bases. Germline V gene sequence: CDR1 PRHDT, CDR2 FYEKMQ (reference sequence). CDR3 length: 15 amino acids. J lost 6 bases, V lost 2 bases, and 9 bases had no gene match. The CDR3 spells CASSLWRQGMVEQYF. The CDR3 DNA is TGTGCCAGCAGCTTATGGAGACAGGGGATGGTCGAGCAGTACTTC.

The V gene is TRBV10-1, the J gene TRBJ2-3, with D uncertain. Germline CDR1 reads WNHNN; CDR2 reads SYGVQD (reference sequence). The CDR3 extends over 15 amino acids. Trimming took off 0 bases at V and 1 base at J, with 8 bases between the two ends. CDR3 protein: CASSESGFGTDTQYF. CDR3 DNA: TGCGCCAGCAGTGAGTCCGGATTTGGCACAGATACGCAGTATTTT.

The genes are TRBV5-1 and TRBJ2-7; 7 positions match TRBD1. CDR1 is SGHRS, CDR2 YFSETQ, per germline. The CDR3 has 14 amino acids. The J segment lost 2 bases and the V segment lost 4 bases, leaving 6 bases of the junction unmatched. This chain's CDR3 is CASSTQGSPYEQYF. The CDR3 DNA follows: TGCGCCAGCAGCACACAGGGGTCCCCCTACGAGCAGTACTTC.

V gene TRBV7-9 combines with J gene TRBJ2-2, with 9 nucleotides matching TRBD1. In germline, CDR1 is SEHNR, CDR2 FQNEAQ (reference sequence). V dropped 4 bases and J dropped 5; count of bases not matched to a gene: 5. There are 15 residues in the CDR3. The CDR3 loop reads CASSSTGGWTGELFF. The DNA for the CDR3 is TGTGCCAGCAGCTCGACAGGGGGATGGACCGGGGAGCTGTTTTTT.

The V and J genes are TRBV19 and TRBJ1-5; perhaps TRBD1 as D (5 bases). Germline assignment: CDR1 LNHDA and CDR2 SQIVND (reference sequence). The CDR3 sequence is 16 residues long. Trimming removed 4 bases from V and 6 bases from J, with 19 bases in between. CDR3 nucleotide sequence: TGTGCCAGTAGTACAAGCCCCGAAGGGGACGGTCAGCCCCAGCATTTT. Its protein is CASSTSPEGDGQPQHF.

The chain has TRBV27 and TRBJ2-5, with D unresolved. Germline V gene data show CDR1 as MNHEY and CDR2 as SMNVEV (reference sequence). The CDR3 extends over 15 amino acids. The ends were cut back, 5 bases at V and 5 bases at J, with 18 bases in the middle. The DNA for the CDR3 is TGTGCCAGCAGTCCGACGCCCCGAGGTGCGGAGACCCAGTACTTC. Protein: CASSPTPRGAETQYF.